A single sample is the source of the 21 T cell receptor beta chains below, sequenced in a study of T cells in Graves' hyperthyroidism and ophthalmopathy. Amplified TCR beta CDR3 regions came from RNA transcripts. Researchers ran a first-round RT-PCR on the TCR CDR3 using the HTBI primer set. Each CDR3 protein gets one entry after TCRdb re-called the multiplex PCR reads with MiXCR. The sample shows roughly 100,000 distinct CDR3 sequences, roughly 49% of them seen only once. Sample: blood. Receptors originate from a woman aged 40 to 50 with Graves' hyperthyroidism.

This clonotype occurred many times. The rearrangement joins TRBV7-2 to TRBJ2-5; TRBD2 is a possible D gene (5 bases). The CDR3 has 16 amino acids. Germline lookup yields CDR1 SGHTA and CDR2 FQGNSA. Trimming took 1 base from V and 1 from J, leaving 13 bases between them. In nucleotides, the CDR3 is TGTGCCAGCAGCTTAGGGCTAGCTGGAGGCCAAGAGACCCAGTACTTC. Protein product: CASSLGLAGGQETQYF.

V and J are TRBV7-8 and TRBJ1-3; D gene uncertain. The CDR3 is made up of 14 amino acids. Germline lookup yields CDR1 SGHVS and CDR2 FQNEAQ. V was cut by 1 base and J by 4 bases, with 8 bases left in between. CDR3 coding DNA: TGTGCCAGCAGCTTAGACGGGAGAGGAAACACCATATATTTT. This gives the protein CASSLDGRGNTIYF.

About this clonotype: This may be a read error: a much more frequent sequence differs by one nucleotide. Because it lacks the conserved phenylalanine or tryptophan at the end, this CDR3 is likely a read error. The V gene is TRBV27, the J gene TRBJ2-7; D is ambiguous. This CDR3 is 11 amino acids long. From germline, CDR1 is MNHEY and CDR2 SMNVEV (reference sequence). The V gene lost 4 bases and the J gene lost 6 bases, with 7 bases spanning the gap. In nucleotides, the CDR3 is TGTGCCAGCAGTTCCAGTTCCGAGCAGTACCTC. Its translation is CASSSSSEQYL.

The V and J genes are TRBV2 and TRBJ2-2; perhaps TRBD2 as D (5 bases). V shed 7 bases and J shed 4 bases, with 16 bases lying between them. The V gene's germline CDR1 is SNHLY and CDR2 FYNNEI. The CDR3 spans 15 residues. CDR3 nucleotide sequence: TGTGCCAGCATGCCCGAGGGAGCCGGCACCGGGGAGCTGTTTTTT. As protein: CASMPEGAGTGELFF.

The chain links TRBV7-9 to TRBJ2-3, with 7 bases identical to TRBD1. The V gene's germline CDR1 is SEHNR and CDR2 FQNEAQ (reference sequence). J gave up 1 base and V 4 bases, and 5 bases lay outside the gene matches. The CDR3 extends over 15 amino acids. This CDR3 is CASSSGQSGTDTQYF. The CDR3 DNA reads TGTGCCAGCAGCTCGGGACAGTCTGGCACAGATACGCAGTATTTT.

This clonotype was counted many times. The gene calls are TRBV7-2 and TRBJ1-5, with no clear D. V lost 3 bases, J lost 1 base, and 10 bases lay in between. CDR3 length equals 15 residues. Per the germline V gene, CDR1 is SGHTA and CDR2 is FQGNSA. The CDR3 loop is CASSLEQRSNQPQHF. Here the CDR3 DNA reads TGTGCCAGCAGCTTGGAACAGCGGAGCAATCAGCCCCAGCATTTT.

The chain joins TRBV7-2 to TRBJ1-5, with D uncertain. The CDR3 extends over 14 amino acids. V was clipped by 2 bases and J by 11 bases, with 16 bases between them. Germline V lookup: CDR1 SGHTA, CDR2 FQGNSA. The CDR3 nucleotides read TGTGCCAGCAGCTTAAATCTAGGGCAAGAGACCCAGCATTTT. Its translation is CASSLNLGQETQHF.

Comments on this clonotype: A read error may account for a junction end that differs from germline. This rearrangement joins TRBV2 to TRBJ1-3; 7 bases are a match to TRBD1. This CDR3 contains 14 residues. Germline CDR1 reads SNHLY; CDR2 reads FYNNEI. CDR3: CAGSGTVSGNTIYF. CDR3 DNA sequence: TGTGCCGGCAGTGGGACAGTCTCTGGAAACACCATATATTTT. Using reference TRBV2 and TRBJ1-3 for the parts outside the CDR3, the full variable domain is EPEVTQTPSHQVTQMGQEVILRCVPISNHLYFYWYRQILGQKVEFLVSFYNNEISEKSEIFDDQFSVERPDGSNFTLKIRSTKLEDSAMYFCAGSGTVSGNTIYFGEGSWLTVV.

In regard to this clonotype: Since no conserved phenylalanine or tryptophan closes the CDR3, a read error is the likely cause. The limits of the CDR3 on the DNA are not certain, so only TCRdb's listed CDR3 is given. The chain combines TRBV7-2 with TRBJ2-7; no check of the table's D call, TRBD1, against the DNA was made. Ends included, the CDR3 has 8 residues. Germline CDR1 is SGHTA and CDR2 is FQGNSA. The CDR3 is CASSRVDR.

As concerns this clonotype: The junction shows a germline mismatch at one end, possibly a read error. The genes are TRBV5-1 and TRBJ1-2; no reliable D call. This CDR3 is built from 14 residues. CDR1 is SGHRS, CDR2 YFSETQ, per germline. CDR3 loop: CASSLDGANYGCTF. The CDR3 DNA reads TGCGCCAGCAGCTTGGACGGAGCTAACTATGGCTGCACCTTC.

This clonotype was seen repeatedly, ten times or more. The genes are TRBV9 and TRBJ1-2; 9 bases are shared with TRBD1. CDR1 is SGDLS, CDR2 YYNGEE, per germline. This CDR3 comprises 14 residues. The V gene end was trimmed by 4 bases and the J gene end by 6 bases; junction bases not matched to a gene: 7. The CDR3 DNA is TGTGCCAGCAGCACCCACAGGGGGCCGGATGGCTACACCTTC. Translated: CASSTHRGPDGYTF. The whole variable domain, filled in from reference TRBV9 and TRBJ1-2, reads DSGVTQTPKHLITATGQRVTLRCSPRSGDLSVYWYQQSLDQGLQFLIQYYNGEERAKGNILERFSAQQFPDLHSELNLSSLELGDSALYFCASSTHRGPDGYTFGSGTRLTVV.

The chain links TRBV15 to TRBJ2-5; D is unclear. Germline V gene data show CDR1 as LNHNV and CDR2 as YYDKDF (reference sequence). V lost 9 bases and J 9 bases, leaving 20 bases between the germline ends. The CDR3 length is 13 residues. CDR3: CATSTDSNQPQYF. In nucleotides, the CDR3 is TGTGCCACTAGTACAGATAGCAATCAGCCCCAGTACTTC.

Worth noting for this clonotype: An end of the junction differs from the germline gene, which may be a read error. The genes are TRBV7-8 and TRBJ2-2, with 9 bases lining up with TRBD2. Germline-derived CDR1 and CDR2 are SGHVS and FQNEAQ. The CDR3 runs 15 residues. CDR3 nucleotides: TGTGCCGGCAGCCACTATAGCGGGAGAGCCGGGGAGCTGTTTTTT. Protein: CAGSHYSGRAGELFF.

A word on this clonotype: With a much larger clone just one base away, this may be a read error. V is TRBV7-9 and J is TRBJ2-3, with D perhaps assigned TRBD1 or TRBD2 (5 bases each). V lost 5 bases and J 4 bases, leaving 10 bases between the germline ends. Germline V gene lookup returns CDR1 SEHNR and CDR2 FQNEAQ (reference sequence). The CDR3 totals 13 residues. The CDR3 nucleotides are TGTGCCAGCAGCAGAGGGGCTCCAGATACGCAGTATTTT. Its protein product is CASSRGAPDTQYF.

J is TRBJ2-7 and V is TRBV5-1; 9 bases line up with TRBD1. Germline-derived CDR1 and CDR2 are SGHRS and YFSETQ. This CDR3 region has 13 residues. Trimming cost V 4 bases and J 5 bases; bases outside gene matches: 4. As DNA, the CDR3 is TGCGCCAGCAGCGGGACAGGGCTCGACGAGCAGTACTTC. Protein sequence: CASSGTGLDEQYF. The complete variable domain, with remaining parts taken from reference TRBV5-1 and TRBJ2-7, reads KAGVTQTPRYLIKTRGQQVTLSCSPISGHRSVSWYQQTPGQGLQFLFEYFSETQRNKGNFPGRFSGRQFSNSRSEMNVSTLELGDSALYLCASSGTGLDEQYFGPGTRLTVT.

V usage is TRBV29-1 and J usage is TRBJ2-2; TRBD1 or TRBD2 may be the D gene (5 bases each). The CDR3 sequence is 12 residues long. Trimming took 1 base from V and 7 from J, leaving 7 bases between them. The germline V gene encodes CDR1 SQVTM and CDR2 ANQGSEA. CDR3 sequence: CSVEVGVGELFF. The CDR3 DNA sequence: TGCAGCGTTGAAGTGGGGGTCGGGGAGCTGTTTTTT.

This clonotype was picked up many times. The V call is TRBV20-1, the J call TRBJ1-1, with D possibly TRBD1 on 5 matching bases. V was trimmed by 4 bases and J by 8 bases, leaving 14 bases between them. Germline CDR1 DFQATT, CDR2 SNEGSKA (reference sequence). The CDR3 extends over 12 amino acids. The CDR3 here is CSAIDSLGEAFF. The CDR3 DNA is TGCAGTGCTATTGACAGCCTAGGGGAAGCTTTCTTT.

The chain combines TRBV11-2 with TRBJ2-2; TRBD2 is a possible D gene (6 bases). Germline V gene data show CDR1 as SGHAT and CDR2 as FQNNGV. With 3 bases removed from V and 8 bases from J, the gap between germline ends came to 16 bases. This CDR3 has 15 amino acids. The CDR3 loop reads CASSLSPGVSGELFF. The CDR3 DNA sequence: TGTGCCAGCAGCTTGAGTCCGGGAGTATCTGGGGAGCTGTTTTTT.

The V and J genes are TRBV7-2 and TRBJ1-2, with 7 nucleotides matching TRBD1. The germline CDR1 and CDR2 sequences are SGHTA and FQGNSA. The CDR3 is made up of 17 amino acids. V lost 1 base to trimming and J lost 2 bases; unmatched junction nucleotides: 10. The CDR3 DNA sequence: TGTGCCAGCAGCTTAGACGGGAGAGGGGGCGTGAACTATGGCTACACCTTC. Protein sequence: CASSLDGRGGVNYGYTF.

The chain joins TRBV20-1 to TRBJ2-1; D unclear. The CDR3 spans 12 residues. The V end lost 3 bases, the J end lost 2 bases, and 5 bases lay between the germline ends. Per the germline V gene, CDR1 is DFQATT and CDR2 is SNEGSKA (reference sequence). CDR3 DNA: TGCAGTGCTAGGGTTCCCTACAATGAGCAGTTCTTC. Protein product: CSARVPYNEQFF.

Concerning this clonotype: A single base separates this from a much larger clone, so it may be a read error. CDR3 amino acids: CASSHTQGAFSGADVLTF. The CDR3 DNA reads as TGTGCCAGCAGCCATACACAGGGGGCCTTCTCTGGGGCCGACGTCCTGACTTTC. This chain connects TRBV7-8 to TRBJ2-6; 9 positions agree with TRBD1. CDR1 and CDR2 from the germline V gene are SGHVS and FQNEAQ. CDR3 length equals 18 residues.